The T cell receptor beta chain described here comes from a study of shared clonotypes between healthy human individuals. Study results and caveats: At large depth, rarefaction still showed sorted-subset sequencing to be incomplete. The diversity represented, both genetic and in exposure history, was limited by few donors. About 4.5% of naive CD4 clonotypes were common to a handful of donors.

Comments on this clone: Its antigen is not identified.

Template for every sorted-subset replicate PCR totaled approximately 200 ng DNA, 30,000 to 35,000 T cell genomes. Libraries were prepared by immunoSEQ multiplex PCR; TCRdb keeps only in-frame clonotypes and omits some of them. The repertoire consists of 1,400,000 or so clones, with around 98.5% occurring once and the leading ten covering approximately 0.38%. The CDR3 loop spans 14 amino acids. Germline-derived CDR1 and CDR2 are SGHRS and YFSETQ. Trimming cost V 0 bases and J 5 bases, with 11 bases left between them. This sequence was found in a man between 25 and 39 years old in good health. Sequencing was done on a sample of naive CD4+ T cells sorted from blood. The subset is: CD45RA+ positively selected. The J gene is TRBJ2-5, the V gene TRBV5-1; D is uncertain. The CDR3 sequence: CASSLVGSRETQYF. In DNA form, the CDR3 reads TGCGCCAGCAGCTTGGTTGGCTCCCGGGAGACCCAGTACTTC.